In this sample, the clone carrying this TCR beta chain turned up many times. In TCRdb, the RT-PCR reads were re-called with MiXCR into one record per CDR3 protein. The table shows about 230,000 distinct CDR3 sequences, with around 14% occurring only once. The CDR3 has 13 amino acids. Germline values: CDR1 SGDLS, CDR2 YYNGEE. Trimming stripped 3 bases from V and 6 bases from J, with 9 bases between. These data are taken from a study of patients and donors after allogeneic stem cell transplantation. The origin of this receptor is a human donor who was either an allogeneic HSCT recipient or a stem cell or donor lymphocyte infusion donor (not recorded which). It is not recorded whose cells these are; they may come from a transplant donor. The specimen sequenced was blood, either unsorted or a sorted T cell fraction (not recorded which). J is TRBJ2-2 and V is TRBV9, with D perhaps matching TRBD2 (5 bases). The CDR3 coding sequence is TGTGCCAGCAGCGCCGTCGGGGCCGGGGAGCTGTTTTTT. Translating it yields CASSAVGAGELFF.